This TCR beta chain was found in a study of cytomegalovirus exposure and HLA in healthy donors. PCR was performed using 60 Vbeta and 13 Jbeta primers. Using immunoSEQ multiplex PCR, the repertoire was profiled, and TCRdb retains in-frame clones only, with some absent. In the table there are 100,000 to 150,000 clones, more than 60% of which are singletons. As concerns this clone: Its antigen remains unidentified.

Study outcomes and limitations: Later analysis identified a missense DCLRE1C variant that was linked to TCR beta V- and J-gene trimming.

Trimming removed 8 bases from V and 10 bases from J, with 9 bases in between. The germline V gene encodes CDR1 SGHTA and CDR2 FQGNSA. The CDR3 has 11 residues. The clonotype comes from a woman aged 35 to 49 in good health and CMV-seropositive. The sequencing input was PBMCs. The chain employs TRBV7-2 and TRBJ1-6; D gene ambiguous. The CDR3 DNA is TGTGCCAGCGGCGTCGGGTCACCCCTCCACTTT. Translated: CASGVGSPLHF.